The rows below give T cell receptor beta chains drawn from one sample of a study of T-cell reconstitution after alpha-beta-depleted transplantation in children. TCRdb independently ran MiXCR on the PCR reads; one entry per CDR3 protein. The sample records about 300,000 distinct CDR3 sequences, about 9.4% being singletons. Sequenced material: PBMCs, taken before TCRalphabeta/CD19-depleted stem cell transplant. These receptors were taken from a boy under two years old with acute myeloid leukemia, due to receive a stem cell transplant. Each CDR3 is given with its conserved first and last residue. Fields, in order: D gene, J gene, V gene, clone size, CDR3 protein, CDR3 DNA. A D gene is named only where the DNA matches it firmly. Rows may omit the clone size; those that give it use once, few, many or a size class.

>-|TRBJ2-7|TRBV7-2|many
CASSLASRLAEQYF
TGTGCCAGCAGCTTAGCGAGCAGGTTGGCCGAGCAGTACTTC
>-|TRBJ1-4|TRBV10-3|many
CAISDRAEKLFF
TGTGCCATCAGTGACAGAGCGGAAAAACTGTTTTTT
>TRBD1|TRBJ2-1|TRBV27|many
CASSSRDSTYNEQFF
TGTGCCAGCAGTTCGAGGGACAGTACCTACAATGAGCAGTTCTTC
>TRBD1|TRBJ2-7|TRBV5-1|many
CASRPGQTSYEQYF
TGCGCCAGTCGACCGGGACAGACTTCCTACGAGCAGTACTTC
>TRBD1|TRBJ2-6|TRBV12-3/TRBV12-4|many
CASRMDRAQTGANVLTF
TGTGCCAGCAGGATGGACAGGGCACAAACTGGGGCCAACGTCCTGACTTTC
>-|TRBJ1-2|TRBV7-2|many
CASSPNPGTAVYGYTF
TGTGCCAGCAGCCCCAACCCAGGGACTGCTGTCTATGGCTACACCTTC
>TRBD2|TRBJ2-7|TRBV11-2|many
CASSLEAGGTSYEQYF
TGTGCCAGCAGCTTAGAAGCGGGAGGTACGTCCTACGAGCAGTACTTC
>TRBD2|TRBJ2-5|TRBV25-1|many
CASSDPGRGPETQYF
TGTGCCAGCAGTGATCCCGGGAGGGGCCCAGAGACCCAGTACTTC
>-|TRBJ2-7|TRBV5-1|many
CASSWGAGVEQYF
TGCGCCAGCAGCTGGGGGGCAGGTGTCGAGCAGTACTTC
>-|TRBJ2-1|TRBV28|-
CASSFLASSYNEQFF
TGTGCCAGCAGTTTTCTAGCGAGCTCCTACAATGAGCAGTTCTTC
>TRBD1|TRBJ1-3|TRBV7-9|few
CASSFRGLAGNTIYF
TGTGCCAGCAGCTTCAGGGGGCTGGCTGGAAACACCATATATTTT
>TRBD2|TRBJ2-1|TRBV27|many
CASSLLKLAGVTYNEQFF
TGTGCCAGCAGTTTATTAAAACTAGCGGGGGTCACCTACAATGAGCAGTTCTTC
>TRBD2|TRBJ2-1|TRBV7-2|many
CASSLGLARNEQFF
TGTGCCAGCAGCTTAGGACTAGCGCGCAATGAGCAGTTCTTC
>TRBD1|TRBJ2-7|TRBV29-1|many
CSVEGGTGSNEQYF
TGCAGCGTTGAAGGGGGGACAGGGAGTAACGAGCAGTACTTC
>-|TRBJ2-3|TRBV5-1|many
CASSPGYGDTQYF
TGCGCCAGCAGCCCCGGGTATGGGGATACGCAGTATTTT
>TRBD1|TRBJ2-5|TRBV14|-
CASSRRDRGLLETQYF
TGTGCCAGCAGCCGGCGGGACAGGGGACTTCTGGAGACCCAGTACTTC
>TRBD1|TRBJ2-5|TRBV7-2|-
CASSHQGAGETQYF
TGTGCCAGCAGCCACCAGGGGGCTGGGGAGACCCAGTACTTC
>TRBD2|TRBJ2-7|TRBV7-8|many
CASSPRLAGVYEQYF
TGTGCCAGCAGCCCTAGACTAGCGGGCGTCTACGAGCAGTACTTC
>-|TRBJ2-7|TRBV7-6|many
CASSSQQGYEQYF
TGTGCCAGCAGCTCACAACAGGGATACGAGCAGTACTTC
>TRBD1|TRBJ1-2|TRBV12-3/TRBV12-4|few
CASSVGQGNPYGYTF
TGTGCCAGCAGTGTGGGACAGGGGAATCCCTATGGCTACACCTTC
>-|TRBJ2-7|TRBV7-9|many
CASSPLQGGEQYF
TGTGCCAGCAGCCCTCTCCAGGGCGGCGAGCAGTACTTC
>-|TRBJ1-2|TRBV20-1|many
CSAGRGLYGYTF
TGCAGTGCCGGGCGGGGTTTGTATGGCTACACCTTC
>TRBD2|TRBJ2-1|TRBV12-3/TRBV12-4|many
CASSLMGRDEQFF
TGTGCCAGCAGTTTGATGGGGAGGGATGAGCAGTTCTTC
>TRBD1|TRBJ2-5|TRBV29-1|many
CSARTGVETQYF
TGCAGCGCCCGGACAGGTGTGGAGACCCAGTACTTC
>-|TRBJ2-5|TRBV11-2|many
CASSLDARGQETQYF
TGTGCCAGCAGCTTAGATGCCCGGGGGCAAGAGACCCAGTACTTC
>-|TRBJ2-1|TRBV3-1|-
CASSQEFEQFF
TGTGCCAGCAGCCAAGAGTTTGAGCAGTTCTTC
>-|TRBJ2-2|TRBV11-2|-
CASSPIVGNTGELFF
TGTGCCAGCAGCCCTATCGTCGGGAACACCGGGGAGCTGTTTTTT
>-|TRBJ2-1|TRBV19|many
CASSIRRNNEQFF
TGTGCCAGTAGTATTAGGCGGAACAATGAGCAGTTCTTC
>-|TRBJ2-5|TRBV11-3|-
CASSEGHPQETQYF
TGTGCCAGCAGCGAGGGGCACCCCCAAGAGACCCAGTACTTC
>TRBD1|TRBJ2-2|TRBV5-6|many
CASSLRGPANTGELFF
TGTGCCAGCAGCTTGAGGGGGCCAGCGAACACCGGGGAGCTGTTTTTT
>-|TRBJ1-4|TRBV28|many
CASSPTTGPNEKLFF
TGTGCCAGCAGTCCAACGACAGGTCCTAATGAAAAACTGTTTTTT
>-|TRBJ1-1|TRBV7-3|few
CASSLNGDTEAFF
TGTGCCAGCAGCTTGAACGGGGACACTGAAGCTTTCTTT
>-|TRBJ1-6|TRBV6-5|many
CASEIDSPPLRDSPLHF
TGTGCCAGCGAGATAGACAGCCCGCCTCTAAGGGATTCACCCCTCCACTTT
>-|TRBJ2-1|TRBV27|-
CASSLSAPHFDEQFF
TGTGCCAGCAGTTTGTCTGCTCCGCATTTCGATGAGCAGTTCTTC
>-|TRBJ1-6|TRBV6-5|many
CASSYVPGQNSPLHF
TGTGCCAGCAGTTACGTACCGGGGCAGAATTCACCCCTCCACTTT
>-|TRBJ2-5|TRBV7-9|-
CASSSILTEEETQYF
TGTGCCAGCAGCTCCATCCTGACTGAAGAAGAGACCCAGTACTTC
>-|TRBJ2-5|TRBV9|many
CASSVDVTETQYF
TGTGCCAGCAGCGTCGACGTGACAGAGACCCAGTACTTC